Reported below is one T cell receptor (beta chain). These data belong to a study of blood T cell repertoires in COVID-19. Study information: Acute and convalescent COVID-19 specimens originated in the United States, Italy and Spain. PBMCs, B-cell-depleted T cells, or T cells provided the cDNA or gDNA that made up the material.

Authors' processing steps: Counts of nucleated cells, estimated from reference gene primer amplification, were obtained. Produced via immunoSEQ multiplex PCR; TCRdb's table is partial and in-frame only. The V and J calls and clone size were taken over from that table, and D and trimming were inferred from the DNA. The sample yields 120,000 or so clones, less than 90% seen once. The sequence derives from a woman younger than 45 who had recovered from COVID-19. Material: peripheral blood.

The DNA for the CDR3 is TGTGCCAGCAGCCTCCGACCCCACACGACAGGGGGCGCGGGTACGCAGTATTTT. Protein product: CASSLRPHTTGGAGTQYF. This chain joins TRBV7-2 and TRBJ2-3; 10 bases agree with TRBD1. V was pared by 5 bases and J by 8 bases, with 19 bases of the junction left unmatched. This CDR3 region has 18 residues. Germline V gene lookup returns CDR1 SGHTA and CDR2 FQGNSA.